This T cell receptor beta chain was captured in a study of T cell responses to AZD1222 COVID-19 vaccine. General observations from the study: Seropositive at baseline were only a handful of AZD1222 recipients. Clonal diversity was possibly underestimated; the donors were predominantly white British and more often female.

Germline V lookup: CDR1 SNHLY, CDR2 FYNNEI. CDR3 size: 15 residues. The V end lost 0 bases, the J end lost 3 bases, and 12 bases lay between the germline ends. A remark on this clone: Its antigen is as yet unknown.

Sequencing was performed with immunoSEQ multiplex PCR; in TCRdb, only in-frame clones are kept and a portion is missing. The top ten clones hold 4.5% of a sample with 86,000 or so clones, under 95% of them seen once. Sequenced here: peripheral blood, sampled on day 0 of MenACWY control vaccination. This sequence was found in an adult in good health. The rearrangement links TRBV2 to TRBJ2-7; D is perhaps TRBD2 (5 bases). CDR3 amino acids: CASSEAAGVRYEQYF. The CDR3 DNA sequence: TGTGCCAGCAGTGAAGCTGCGGGTGTTCGCTACGAGCAGTACTTC. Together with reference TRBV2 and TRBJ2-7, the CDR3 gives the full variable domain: EPEVTQTPSHQVTQMGQEVILRCVPISNHLYFYWYRQILGQKVEFLVSFYNNEISEKSEIFDDQFSVERPDGSNFTLKIRSTKLEDSAMYFCASSEAAGVRYEQYFGPGTRLTVT.